This is a list of T cell receptor beta chains from one sample in a study of regulatory T cells in long-lasting Graves disease. TCRdb re-called the multiplex PCR reads through MiXCR, storing one row per CDR3 protein. Of about 520,000 distinct CDR3 sequences listed, approximately 12% were seen once; the top ten hold more than 8%. These data also featured in a second study, about T cells in Graves' hyperthyroidism and ophthalmopathy.

This sample comprised peripheral blood mononuclear cells (PBMCs), obtained at new diagnosis, from a patient treated with antithyroid drugs. Receptor source: a young woman with Graves disease. Each CDR3 is given with its conserved first and last residue. A D gene is named only where the DNA matches it firmly. Clone size is shown for a subset of rows, as once, few, many or a class of expanded clone.

TRBV27,many,TRBJ1-5,TRBD1,TGTGCCAGCAGTTTCCGACAGGGGCGGCAGCCCCAGCATTTT,CASSFRQGRQPQHF
TRBV19,many,TRBJ2-7,TRBD1,TGTGCCAGTAGCAAGAGGGGACAGGGGGTAAGGGACGAGCAGTACTTC,CASSKRGQGVRDEQYF
TRBV9,many,TRBJ2-1,TRBD2,TGTGCCAGCAATCCAGCGGGAGGGTACAATGAGCAGTTCTTC,CASNPAGGYNEQFF
TRBV6-2/TRBV6-3,many,TRBJ2-1,TRBD1,TGTGCCAGCAGTTACTCTCGGGGACAGAACAATGAGCAGTTCTTC,CASSYSRGQNNEQFF
TRBV19,many,TRBJ1-1,NA,TGTGCCAGTAGTATAGCTCCGGGACTCCTCAACACTGAAGCTTTCTTT,CASSIAPGLLNTEAFF
TRBV20-1,many,TRBJ2-5,TRBD2,TGCAGTGCTAGAGATCCCCGACTAGCCCAAGAGACCCAGTACTTC,CSARDPRLAQETQYF
TRBV30,many,TRBJ2-7,NA,TGTGCAACCGCAACGAGGGGCGAGCAGTACTTC,CATATRGEQYF
TRBV2,many,TRBJ1-4,NA,TGTGCCAGCAGTAAGCTTTGGGCAACTAATGAAAAACTGTTTTTT,CASSKLWATNEKLFF
TRBV11-1,many,TRBJ2-7,TRBD2,TGTGCCAGCAGCTTACATCGGACTAGCGGGAGAATCTACGAGCAGTACTTC,CASSLHRTSGRIYEQYF
TRBV11-2,many,TRBJ1-6,TRBD1,TGTGCCAGCAGCCTGGAGGGTCAGGGGGCACCCCTCCACTTT,CASSLEGQGAPLHF
TRBV14,NA,TRBJ2-3,NA,TGTGCCAGCAGCCAAGAGTTAGCAGATACGCAGTATTTT,CASSQELADTQYF
TRBV20-1,few,TRBJ2-3,NA,TGCAGTGCTAGCGGGGGAGCTAGCACAGATACGCAGTATTTT,CSASGGASTDTQYF
TRBV11-2,many,TRBJ2-3,TRBD2,TGTGCCAGCAGCTTGGGGGTGACTAGCGGTCCCGCGCGCACAGATACGCAGTATTTT,CASSLGVTSGPARTDTQYF
TRBV7-8,many,TRBJ1-4,TRBD1,TGTGCCAGCAGCTTATTCCGGGGAGGGGGCATGAATGAAAAACTGTTTTTT,CASSLFRGGGMNEKLFF
TRBV6-5,many,TRBJ2-3,NA,TGTGCCAGCAGTTACCGAGGAGAAGCGCAGTATTTT,CASSYRGEAQYF
TRBV2,many,TRBJ1-4,NA,TGTGCCAGCAACAACCCTACTAATGAAAAACTGTTTTTT,CASNNPTNEKLFF
TRBV19,many,TRBJ1-2,NA,TGTGCCAGTAGTGCCCGACAGGAATCTTATGGCTACACCTTC,CASSARQESYGYTF
TRBV7-9,few,TRBJ2-4,NA,TGTGCCAGCAGCTTAGGAATTGGACAAAACATTCAGTACTTC,CASSLGIGQNIQYF
TRBV19,few,TRBJ1-1,TRBD1,TGTGCCAGTAGTATAGGGGACAGATACATAAACACTGAAGCTTTCTTT,CASSIGDRYINTEAFF
TRBV4-3,few,TRBJ2-5,TRBD1,TGCGCCAGCAGCCAGTACAGGGGGCGCAGCCAAGAGACCCAGTACTTC,CASSQYRGRSQETQYF
TRBV2,many,TRBJ1-4,TRBD1,TGTGCCAGCATAGCCCCGGGACAGGCTAATGAAAAACTGTTTTTT,CASIAPGQANEKLFF
TRBV28,many,TRBJ2-5,NA,TGTGCCAGCAGGGTCCAGGGGGGAGAGACCCAGTACTTC,CASRVQGGETQYF
TRBV5-6,NA,TRBJ1-2,TRBD1,TGTGCCAGCAGCTCCCCGACAGGGGGTGTTAGTGGCTACACCTTC,CASSSPTGGVSGYTF